Sequencing of this T cell receptor (beta chain) was carried out in a study of shared clonotypes between healthy human individuals. Study information: Each donor contributed plates that comprised three CD4 naive, three CD4 memory, two CD8 naive and one CD8 memory.

The CDR3 runs 18 residues. The germline gives CDR1 GTSNPN, CDR2 SVGIG (reference sequence). Losses at the gene ends were 0 bases for V and 0 bases for J; bases not matched to a gene: 11. There were only Caucasian adults among the donors, and all lived in Nashville, Tennessee. In the original workflow: Junction-only sequences produced by ImmunoSEQ had no quality scores, so filtering differed. Only in-frame clones appear in the TCRdb table, and some are missing; sequencing was by immunoSEQ multiplex PCR. D and trimming come from the DNA, and the V and J calls and clone size come from that table. The sample includes 950,000 to 1,100,000 clones, roughly 80% of them seen just once. Broader study findings: Of the naive CD4 clonotypes, about 5.4% were shared across several donors.

Of note for this clone: Its antigen is unknown.

J is TRBJ2-1 and V is TRBV30, with 7 bases identical to TRBD2. The TCR sequence derives from a young man in good health. The sequenced sample was memory CD4+ T cells sorted from blood. The subset here: CD45RA-negative fraction. The CDR3 loop reads CAWSVLLWRGTSYNEQFF. The CDR3 nucleotides are TGTGCCTGGAGTGTTTTACTGTGGCGGGGGACCTCCTACAATGAGCAGTTCTTC. The complete variable domain, with remaining parts taken from reference TRBV30 and TRBJ2-1, reads SQTIHQWPATLVQPVGSPLSLECTVEGTSNPNLYWYRQAAGRGLQLLFYSVGIGQISSEVPQNLSASRPQDRQFILSSKKLLLSDSGFYLCAWSVLLWRGTSYNEQFFGPGTRLTVL.